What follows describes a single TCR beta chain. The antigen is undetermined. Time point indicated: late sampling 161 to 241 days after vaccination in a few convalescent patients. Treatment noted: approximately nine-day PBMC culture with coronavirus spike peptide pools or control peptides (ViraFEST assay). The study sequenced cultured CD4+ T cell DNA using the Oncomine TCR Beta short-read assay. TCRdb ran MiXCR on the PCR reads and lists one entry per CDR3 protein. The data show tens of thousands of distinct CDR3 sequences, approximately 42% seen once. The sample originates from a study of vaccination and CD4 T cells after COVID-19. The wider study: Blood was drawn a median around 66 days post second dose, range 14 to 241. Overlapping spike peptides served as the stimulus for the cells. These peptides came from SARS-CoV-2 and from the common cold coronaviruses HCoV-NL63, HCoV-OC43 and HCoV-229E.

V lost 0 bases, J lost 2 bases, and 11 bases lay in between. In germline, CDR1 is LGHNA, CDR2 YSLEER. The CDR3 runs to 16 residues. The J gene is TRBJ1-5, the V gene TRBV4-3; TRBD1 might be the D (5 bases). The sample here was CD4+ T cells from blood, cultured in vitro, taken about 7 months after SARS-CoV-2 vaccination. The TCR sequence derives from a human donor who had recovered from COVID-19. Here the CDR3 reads CASSQDFGGGNQPQHF. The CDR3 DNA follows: TGCGCCAGCAGCCAAGATTTCGGGGGGGGCAATCAGCCCCAGCATTTT.